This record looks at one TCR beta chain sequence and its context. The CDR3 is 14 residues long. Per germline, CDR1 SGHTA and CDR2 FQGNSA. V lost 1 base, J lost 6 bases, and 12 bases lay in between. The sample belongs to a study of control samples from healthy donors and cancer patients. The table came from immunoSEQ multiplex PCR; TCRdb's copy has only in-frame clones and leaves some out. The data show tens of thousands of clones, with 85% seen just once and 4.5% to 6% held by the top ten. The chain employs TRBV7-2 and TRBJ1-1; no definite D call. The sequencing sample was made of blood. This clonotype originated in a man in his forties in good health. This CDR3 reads CASSLVGWESEAFF. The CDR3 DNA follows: TGTGCCAGCAGCTTAGTTGGCTGGGAATCTGAAGCTTTCTTT.